Listed here is a single T cell receptor beta chain. There are 16 residues in the CDR3. V gave up 5 bases and J gave up 8 bases, with 23 bases separating them. The germline CDR1 and CDR2 sequences are SGHVS and FQNEAQ. These data belong to a study of blood T cell repertoires in COVID-19. Study in general: Whether acute or convalescent, the COVID-19 samples came from the United States, Italy and Spain.

Original analysis: Estimation of nucleated cell counts relied on the amplification of reference gene primers. The table came from immunoSEQ multiplex PCR; TCRdb's copy has only in-frame clones and leaves some out. V and J calls plus clone size are reproduced from that table; the DNA served to infer D and trimming. The table records 150,000 or so clones, 78% of them present only once. Participant-given clinical history determined each cohort assignment. Cohort 3 recovered donors had two negative PCRs, clearance, or symptom resolution. The chain carries TRBV7-8 and TRBJ2-3, with D possibly matching TRBD2 (5 bases). This TCR derives from a woman in her fifties or sixties who had recovered from COVID-19. The specimen sequenced was PBMCs or T cells enriched from blood (not recorded which). The chain's CDR3 is CASSMDPGSPLVTQYF. The CDR3 DNA reads as TGTGCCAGCAGCATGGACCCGGGATCTCCACTGGTTACGCAGTATTTT.